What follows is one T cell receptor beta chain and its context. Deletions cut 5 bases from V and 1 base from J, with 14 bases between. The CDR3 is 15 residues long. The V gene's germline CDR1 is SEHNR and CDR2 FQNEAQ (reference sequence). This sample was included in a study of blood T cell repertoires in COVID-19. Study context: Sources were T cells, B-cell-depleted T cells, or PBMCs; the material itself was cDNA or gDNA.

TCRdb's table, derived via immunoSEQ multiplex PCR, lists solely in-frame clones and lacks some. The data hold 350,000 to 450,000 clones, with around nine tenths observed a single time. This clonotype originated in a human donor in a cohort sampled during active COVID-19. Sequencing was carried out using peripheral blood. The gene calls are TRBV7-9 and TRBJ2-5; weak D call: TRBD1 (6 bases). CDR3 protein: CASSKPQGFQETQYF. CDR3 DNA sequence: TGTGCCAGCAGCAAGCCCCAGGGGTTCCAAGAGACCCAGTACTTC.